Below are 10 T cell receptor beta chains sequenced from a single sample in a study of T cell changes during pregnancy in multiple sclerosis (dated by TCRdb to about 2019). Receptor amplification or capture employed the immunoSEQ multiplex PCR assay. Not all clones reach the TCRdb copy of this immuneACCESS table, which keeps in-frame sequences only. Checked studies attribute under half of the gap to unresolved V genes and leave the rest unexplained. The sample contains just under 70,000 clones, about 90% of them found a single time. Approximately 0.84% of the sample is taken by the ten largest. Here the sequenced sample was peripheral blood, taken in the second trimester of pregnancy. All receptors come from a female donor with multiple sclerosis, enrolled in a pregnancy study.

This clone was observed a single time. The genes are TRBV11-2 and TRBJ1-1, with D uncertain. Germline V gene data show CDR1 as SGHAT and CDR2 as FQNNGV. The CDR3 has 13 amino acids. V was cut by 1 base and J by 6 bases, with 9 bases left in between. CDR3 region: CASSLAPSSEAFF. In DNA form, the CDR3 reads TGTGCCAGCAGCTTAGCCCCCTCTTCTGAAGCTTTCTTT.

The chain recombines TRBV4-3 with TRBJ2-1; possibly TRBD2 for D (5 bases). The CDR3 sequence is 14 residues long. The V end lost 0 bases, the J end lost 5 bases, and 8 bases lay between the germline ends. Per germline, CDR1 LGHNA and CDR2 YSLEER. CDR3 protein: CASSQEAGDNEQFF. CDR3 coding DNA: TGCGCCAGCAGCCAAGAGGCCGGGGACAATGAGCAGTTCTTC.

This chain joins TRBV9 and TRBJ2-1; TRBD2 aligns across 9 bases. The CDR3 spans 16 residues. After removal of 1 base from V and 5 bases from J, the junction contained 7 bases not matched to a gene. Per germline, CDR1 SGDLS and CDR2 YYNGEE. CDR3 residues: CASSVTLAGLNNEQFF. CDR3 DNA: TGTGCCAGCAGCGTAACCCTAGCGGGACTTAACAATGAGCAGTTCTTC.

The rearrangement joins TRBV11-2 to TRBJ2-2; TRBD1 matches 9 bases. The CDR3 has 14 residues. Losses at the gene ends were 6 bases for V and 6 bases for J; bases not matched to a gene: 5. The V gene's germline CDR1 is SGHAT and CDR2 FQNNGV. CDR3: CASSRQGVAGELFF. CDR3 sequence (DNA): TGTGCCAGCAGTCGACAGGGGGTGGCCGGGGAGCTGTTTTTT.

The chain joins TRBV9 to TRBJ2-2; perhaps TRBD1 as D (6 bases). This CDR3 contains 14 residues. CDR1 and CDR2 (germline): SGDLS, YYNGEE. V lost 0 bases to trimming and J lost 7 bases, with 10 bases between them. CDR3 in DNA: TGTGCCAGCAGCGTAGTTGAGGGGGTCGGGGAGCTGTTTTTT. Translation: CASSVVEGVGELFF.

This clone has a handful of counts. The chain employs TRBV18 and TRBJ1-1; TRBD1 aligns across 7 bases. Per the germline V gene, CDR1 is KGHSH and CDR2 is LQKENI. The CDR3 is made up of 12 amino acids. Germline trimming cut 3 bases from V and 7 bases from J; bases unmatched to any gene: 2. The CDR3 sequence is CASSPDRIEAFF. CDR3 nucleotide sequence: TGTGCCAGCTCACCGGACAGGATTGAAGCTTTCTTT.

The chain employs TRBV7-2 and TRBJ2-2, with 10 bases matching TRBD1. Germline CDR1 is SGHTA and CDR2 is FQGNSA. CDR3 length: 14 amino acids. Trimming took 3 bases from V and 6 from J; bases not matched to a gene: 1. CDR3 in amino acids: CASSLDRGAGELFF. The CDR3 DNA follows: TGTGCCAGCAGCTTGGACAGGGGGGCCGGGGAGCTGTTTTTT.

The CDR3: CASSQDGGGAGGNGYTF. CDR3 coding DNA: TGCGCCAGCAGCCAAGATGGGGGTGGGGCAGGGGGAAATGGCTACACCTTC. The V and J genes are TRBV4-3 and TRBJ1-2; 7 positions match TRBD1. There are 17 residues in the CDR3. The trim removed 0 bases at V and 6 bases at J, leaving 13 bases unmatched. CDR1 LGHNA and CDR2 YSLEER come from the germline V gene.

The chain recombines TRBV9 with TRBJ1-2; D not certain. Germline CDR1 SGDLS, CDR2 YYNGEE. The CDR3 totals 14 residues. Trimming pared 2 bases from V and 8 bases from J, leaving 16 bases between. The CDR3 region is CASSVISEVKGYTF. In nucleotides, the CDR3 is TGTGCCAGCAGCGTGATATCGGAGGTAAAGGGCTACACCTTC.

This rearrangement joins TRBV27 to TRBJ2-7, with a possible D match to TRBD1 (6 bases). The V gene lost 5 bases and the J gene lost 1 base, with 12 bases spanning the gap. Germline loops: CDR1 MNHEY, CDR2 SMNVEV (reference sequence). The CDR3 runs 14 residues. The CDR3 DNA reads as TGTGCCAGCAGTCAACAGACAGGATCCTACGAGCAGTACTTC. This gives the protein CASSQQTGSYEQYF.